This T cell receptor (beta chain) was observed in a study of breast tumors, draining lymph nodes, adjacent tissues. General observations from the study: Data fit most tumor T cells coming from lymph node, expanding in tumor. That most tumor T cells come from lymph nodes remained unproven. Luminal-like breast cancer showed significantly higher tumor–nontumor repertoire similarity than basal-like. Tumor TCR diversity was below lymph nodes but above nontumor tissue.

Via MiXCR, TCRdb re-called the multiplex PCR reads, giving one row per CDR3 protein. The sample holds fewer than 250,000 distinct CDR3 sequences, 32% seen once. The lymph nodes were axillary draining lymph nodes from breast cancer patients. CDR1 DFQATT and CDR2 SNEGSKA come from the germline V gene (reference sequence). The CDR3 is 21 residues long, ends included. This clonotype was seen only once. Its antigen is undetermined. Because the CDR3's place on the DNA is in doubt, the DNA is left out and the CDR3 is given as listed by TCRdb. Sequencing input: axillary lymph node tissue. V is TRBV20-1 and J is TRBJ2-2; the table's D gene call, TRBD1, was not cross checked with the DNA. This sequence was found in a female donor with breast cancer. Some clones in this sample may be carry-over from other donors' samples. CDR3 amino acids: CSAVGGSSYEQYFGPGGELFF.